Below are 24 T cell receptor beta chains sequenced from a single sample in a study of T cell responses to AZD1222 COVID-19 vaccine. Here immunoSEQ multiplex PCR was the method, and the copy in TCRdb shows in-frame clones only, minus some. In the table there are roughly 130,000 clones, around 84% of which are singletons. The sample consisted of peripheral blood, taken on day 0 of AZD1222 vaccination. The source of these receptors is an adult in good health.

This chain connects TRBV7-9 to TRBJ1-2; D not certain. With 5 bases removed from V and 0 bases from J, the gap between germline ends came to 4 bases. The CDR3 length is 12 residues. Germline V CDR1 and CDR2: SEHNR, FQNEAQ (reference sequence). As DNA, the CDR3 is TGTGCCAGCAGCCCTTCTAACTATGGCTACACCTTC. Translated, it gives CASSPSNYGYTF.

In its sample, this clone was seen a few times. The DNA of the CDR3 is TGTGCCAGCACCACGAGGCAGGGCAGTTACGAGCAGTACTTC. Translating it yields CASTTRQGSYEQYF. V and J are TRBV7-2 and TRBJ2-7; D is possibly TRBD1 (5 bases). CDR1 is SGHTA, CDR2 FQGNSA, per germline. The CDR3 consists of 14 residues. Trimming removed 7 bases from V and 4 bases from J, with 17 bases in between.

This sequence joins TRBV7-9 and TRBJ1-4; 8 bases agree with TRBD1. Germline V gives CDR1 SEHNR, CDR2 FQNEAQ (reference sequence). The CDR3 loop spans 14 amino acids. The V segment lost 8 bases and the J segment 8 bases; nucleotides outside the gene matches: 10. The CDR3 loop reads CASGGQGRGEKLFF. The DNA of the CDR3 is TGTGCCAGCGGAGGACAGGGACGTGGCGAAAAACTGTTTTTT.

The V and J genes are TRBV4-1 and TRBJ2-3, with D possibly TRBD2 on 5 matching bases. The CDR3 has 14 residues. The V gene lost 2 bases and the J gene lost 6 bases, with 12 bases spanning the gap. Germline loops: CDR1 MGHRA, CDR2 YSYEKL. CDR3 amino acids: CASSQLQTMDTQYF. Written as DNA, the CDR3 is TGCGCCAGCAGCCAATTGCAGACTATGGATACGCAGTATTTT.

The chain recombines TRBV6-5 with TRBJ2-7; D remains unclear. The CDR3 contains 12 residues. Trimming stripped 8 bases from V and 2 bases from J, with 10 bases between. The germline CDR1 and CDR2 sequences are MNHEY and SVGAGI. The CDR3 DNA sequence: TGTGCCAGCTCCCCACTCGCCTACGAGCAGTACTTC. This encodes CASSPLAYEQYF.

The chain couples TRBV6-1 to TRBJ1-6; D might be TRBD1 (5 bases). The CDR3 loop spans 14 amino acids. Germline V gene lookup returns CDR1 MNHNS and CDR2 SASEGT. Trimming pared 3 bases from V and 6 bases from J, leaving 9 bases between. The CDR3 sequence is CASSEVGVNSPLHF. DNA for the CDR3: TGTGCCAGCAGTGAGGTAGGGGTTAATTCACCCCTCCACTTT.

The rearrangement uses TRBV24-1 and TRBJ2-3; possibly TRBD1 or TRBD2 for D (5 bases each). V dropped 5 bases and J dropped 5 bases, with 16 bases sitting between them. CDR1 KGHDR and CDR2 SFDVKD come from the germline V gene. The CDR3 is 15 amino acids. DNA for the CDR3: TGTGCCACCAGTGGAAGACGGGGCGAAGTAGATACGCAGTATTTT. Residues: CATSGRRGEVDTQYF.

In this sample, this clone turned up once. V and J are TRBV27 and TRBJ1-2, with 7 bases that match TRBD1. The length of the CDR3 is 14 residues. CDR1 MNHEY and CDR2 SMNVEV come from the germline V gene (reference sequence). Unmatched junction bases numbered 9, after V lost 6 bases and J lost 5 bases. Written as DNA, the CDR3 is TGTGCCAGCAGGATGACAGGGCAGGGATATGGCTACACCTTC. Translation: CASRMTGQGYGYTF.

In regard to this clone: Since a much larger clone is just one base distant, this may be a read error. The V and J genes are TRBV12-3 or TRBV12-4 and TRBJ2-1; D is unresolved. V lost 5 bases to trimming and J lost 0 bases, with 5 bases between them. The length of the CDR3 is 13 residues. DNA of the CDR3: TGTGCCAGCAGTCCTAGCTCCTACAATGAGCAGTTCTTC. Amino acid sequence: CASSPSSYNEQFF.

The rearrangement links TRBV6-5 to TRBJ1-6, with unresolved D. Germline V gene data show CDR1 as MNHEY and CDR2 as SVGAGI. V lost 6 bases and J lost 8, with 14 bases in between. This CDR3 is built from 14 residues. The CDR3 region is CASSLRRWDSPLHF. CDR3 nucleotide sequence: TGTGCCAGCAGCCTGAGGCGCTGGGATTCACCCCTCCACTTT.

This chain links TRBV19 with TRBJ1-5; D unresolved. The V gene's germline CDR1 is LNHDA and CDR2 SQIVND (reference sequence). The germline V and J ends were trimmed by 2 bases and 0 bases, with 26 bases remaining between them. The CDR3 contains 21 residues. CDR3 in DNA: TGTGCCAGTAGTATACCGGCGGCGGAGGGCTCTTCTATCTATAGCAATCAGCCCCAGCATTTT. Translation gives CASSIPAAEGSSIYSNQPQHF.

The chain employs TRBV7-9 and TRBJ2-3, with a possible D match to TRBD2 (6 bases). V was cut by 4 bases and J by 2 bases, with 13 bases left in between. Germline CDR1 and CDR2: SEHNR and FQNEAQ (reference sequence). The CDR3 length is 15 residues. The CDR3 sequence is CASSSVQRATDTQYF. In nucleotides, the CDR3 is TGTGCCAGCAGCTCCGTTCAGCGGGCCACAGATACGCAGTATTTT.

This clone was seen a few times. V and J are TRBV5-1 and TRBJ1-2; tentatively, D is TRBD1 (5 bases). The V gene lost 5 bases and the J gene lost 2 bases, with 16 bases spanning the gap. This CDR3 has 15 amino acids. Germline assignment: CDR1 SGHRS and CDR2 YFSETQ. CDR3 sequence: CASREDGTANYGYTF. For the CDR3, the DNA is TGCGCCAGCAGGGAAGATGGGACCGCCAACTATGGCTACACCTTC.

This clone appeared a single time. The V and J genes are TRBV10-3 and TRBJ1-1; D gene unclear. Deletions cut 4 bases from V and 3 bases from J, with 6 bases between. The CDR3 spans 12 residues. Germline loops: CDR1 ENHRY, CDR2 SYGVKD. The CDR3 DNA reads TGTGCCATCAGTGTCGGGGACACTGAAGCTTTCTTT. Translated, it gives CAISVGDTEAFF.

This clone was found once. The chain carries TRBV5-1 and TRBJ2-7; TRBD2 aligns across 8 bases. With 4 bases clipped from V and 6 bases from J, the junction kept 15 bases outside the gene matches. The CDR3 loop spans 16 amino acids. The germline CDR1 and CDR2 sequences are SGHRS and YFSETQ. DNA of the CDR3: TGCGCCAGCAGCCCGTTCGCGAGGACTAGCATCTTCGAGCAGTACTTC. It yields the protein CASSPFARTSIFEQYF.

This chain connects TRBV4-3 to TRBJ2-1, with 9 bases aligning to TRBD2. Trimming took 0 bases from V and 7 from J; bases not matched to a gene: 10. The CDR3 has 17 amino acids. Germline assignment: CDR1 LGHNA and CDR2 YSLEER. CDR3 nucleotides: TGCGCCAGCAGCCAAGATGGCAGGACTAGCGCTCTAAATGAGCAGTTCTTC. Translation: CASSQDGRTSALNEQFF.

This clone appeared a few times. The chain uses TRBV5-1 and TRBJ1-3; the D gene is possibly TRBD1 (6 bases). CDR1 is SGHRS, CDR2 YFSETQ, per germline. CDR3 length: 14 amino acids. Trimming took off 0 bases at V and 5 bases at J, with 9 bases between the two ends. The CDR3 DNA reads as TGCGCCAGCAGCTTGGCAGGGGATCGAAACACCATATATTTT. Translation gives CASSLAGDRNTIYF. The full variable domain, its missing parts supplied by reference TRBV5-1 and TRBJ1-3, is KAGVTQTPRYLIKTRGQQVTLSCSPISGHRSVSWYQQTPGQGLQFLFEYFSETQRNKGNFPGRFSGRQFSNSRSEMNVSTLELGDSALYLCASSLAGDRNTIYFGEGSWLTVV.

The V gene is TRBV7-2, the J gene TRBJ2-6, with 7 nucleotides matching TRBD1. There are 16 residues in the CDR3. Losses at the gene ends were 5 bases for V and 2 bases for J; bases not matched to a gene: 6. Germline V gene data show CDR1 as SGHTA and CDR2 as FQGNSA. This CDR3 reads CASSIQGVAGANVLTF. The DNA of the CDR3 is TGTGCCAGCAGCATCCAGGGGGTAGCTGGGGCCAACGTCCTGACTTTC.

The chain combines TRBV6-5 with TRBJ1-2; TRBD1 matches 8 bases. V was clipped by 6 bases and J by 5 bases; unmatched bases: 8. The germline CDR1 and CDR2 sequences are MNHEY and SVGAGI. The CDR3 is 14 residues long. The DNA of the CDR3 is TGTGCCAGCAGCACTTCAGGGGGCGCGTATGGCTACACCTTC. Translated, it gives CASSTSGGAYGYTF.

CDR3 sequence (DNA): TGTGCCAGCAGCTTGGTAGGTCAACCCCGGACGTCCTACGAGCAGTACTTC. Translated, it gives CASSLVGQPRTSYEQYF. The genes are TRBV5-6 and TRBJ2-7; D not resolved. V lost 0 bases and J 1 base, leaving 17 bases between the germline ends. The CDR3 contains 17 residues. Looked up from germline, CDR1 is SGHDT and CDR2 is YYEEEE.

This clone has just one count. The chain carries TRBV19 and TRBJ1-4, with D maybe TRBD1 (6 bases). V was cut by 7 bases and J by 6 bases, with 15 bases left in between. The germline CDR1 and CDR2 sequences are LNHDA and SQIVND (reference sequence). This CDR3 comprises 14 residues. CDR3 amino acids: CASNRELVDEKLFF. CDR3 nucleotide sequence: TGTGCCAGTAACAGGGAATTGGTGGATGAAAAACTGTTTTTT.

This clone has more than one count but fewer than ten. The same CDR3 can be traced to other DNA sequences in this sample. This chain uses TRBV7-9 with TRBJ2-7; the D is unclear. The CDR3 contains 13 residues. The germline V gene has CDR1 SEHNR and CDR2 FQNEAQ (reference sequence). V lost 4 bases and J lost 7, with 14 bases in between. CDR3 nucleotide sequence: TGTGCCAGCAGCTCCACTATGACGGGTGAGCAGTACTTC. Protein sequence: CASSSTMTGEQYF. The whole variable domain, remainder taken from reference TRBV7-9 and TRBJ2-7, is DTGVSQNPRHKITKRGQNVTFRCDPISEHNRLYWYRQTLGQGPEFLTYFQNEAQLEKSRLLSDRFSAERPKGSFSTLEIQRTEQGDSAMYLCASSSTMTGEQYFGPGTRLTVT.

The chain is built from TRBV18 and TRBJ1-1, with D tentatively TRBD1 (5 bases). The CDR3 contains 13 residues. Trimming left V 5 bases short and J 1 base short, with 8 bases between. From germline, CDR1 is KGHSH and CDR2 LQKENI. In DNA form, the CDR3 reads TGTGCCAGCTCATCGGGACCGAACACTGAAGCTTTCTTT. This encodes CASSSGPNTEAFF.

The genes are TRBV19 and TRBJ1-1; possible D gene TRBD1, 6 bases. Trimming pared 4 bases from V and 3 bases from J, leaving 18 bases between. Germline values: CDR1 LNHDA, CDR2 SQIVND (reference sequence). The CDR3 runs to 16 residues. The DNA of the CDR3 is TGTGCCAGTAGTAAAATCGCAGGGGTCCTGGACACTGAAGCTTTCTTT. Protein product: CASSKIAGVLDTEAFF.